The clone carrying this T cell receptor (beta chain) was seen only a few times. The sample originates from a study of blood T cell repertoires in COVID-19. Turning to the study itself: The origin of the acute and convalescent COVID-19 samples was the United States, Italy and Spain.

Authors' data handling: Amplified reference gene primers provided the basis for estimating nucleated cell counts. Sequenced by immunoSEQ multiplex PCR; TCRdb stores in-frame clones only, minus some. That table gives V, J and clone size, and the DNA gave D and trimming. The sample yields 40,000 to 55,000 clones, over 75% seen once. Sequenced sample: peripheral blood. This sequence was found in a man aged 50 to 60 with active COVID-19.

CDR3 bases: TGCGCCAGCAGCCATGGGGCCCTTGCAACTAATGAAAAACTGTTTTTT. Protein product: CASSHGALATNEKLFF. The rearrangement joins TRBV5-1 to TRBJ1-4; TRBD1 is a possible D gene (5 bases). Germline V CDR1 and CDR2: SGHRS, YFSETQ. This CDR3 comprises 16 residues. V was shortened by 4 bases and J by 0 bases, with 13 bases between the two germline ends.